The rows below give T cell receptor beta chains drawn from one sample of a study of post-analysis software for immune sequencing data. In TCRdb, the PCR reads were re-called with MiXCR into one record per CDR3 protein. The data show 650,000 to 850,000 distinct CDR3 sequences, approximately 44% seen once. Sequenced sample: blood. These receptors were obtained from a girl between 5 and 17 years old with multiple sclerosis. CDR3s include the opening cysteine and the closing phenylalanine or tryptophan. D genes are given only for firm matches. The size entry is marked missing in some rows and otherwise reads once, few, many or a size class.

J gene	clone size	D gene	V gene	CDR3 DNA	CDR3 protein
TRBJ1-4	NA	NA	TRBV5-1	TGCGCCAGCAGCTTTTTGGGATCTAATGAAAAACTGTTTTTT	CASSFLGSNEKLFF
TRBJ1-2	few	TRBD1	TRBV12-3/TRBV12-4	TGTGCCAGCAGCTTGGAGGGGGCTAGAGGCTACACCTTC	CASSLEGARGYTF
TRBJ1-1	few	NA	TRBV11-2	TGTGCCAGCAGCTTAGCGGGATCCCTGAACACTGAAGCTTTCTTT	CASSLAGSLNTEAFF
TRBJ2-5	few	NA	TRBV7-9	TGTGCCAGCAGCTTAGCCCGTTGGGGGTTAGAGACCCAGTACTTC	CASSLARWGLETQYF
TRBJ2-3	NA	NA	TRBV20-1	TGCAGTGCCACGCCGGGACACAAGGGAAATACGCAGTATTTT	CSATPGHKGNTQYF
TRBJ2-1	NA	NA	TRBV20-1	TGCAATGCTCGACTAGACGACTACAATGAGCAGTTCTTC	CNARLDDYNEQFF
TRBJ2-5	few	TRBD1	TRBV9	TGTGCCAGCAGCGTAGGGACAGGGGGCGTCGGGGAGACCCAGTACTTC	CASSVGTGGVGETQYF
TRBJ1-5	NA	NA	TRBV6-6	TGTGCCAGCAGTTACGGAGAGGGCTTCAATCAGCCCCAGCATTTT	CASSYGEGFNQPQHF
TRBJ2-1	NA	NA	TRBV12-3/TRBV12-4	TGTGCCAGCAGTTTTGGGAGTTTGAGCTTCCCTCCGGATGAGCAGTTCTTC	CASSFGSLSFPPDEQFF
TRBJ1-5	NA	NA	TRBV5-1	TGCGCCAGCAGCCCGGACATGTATCAGCCCCAGCATTTT	CASSPDMYQPQHF
TRBJ2-1	NA	TRBD2	TRBV29-1	TGCAGCGCTGGACTAGCGGGAGGTTGGGATGAGCAGTTCTTC	CSAGLAGGWDEQFF
TRBJ2-3	NA	NA	TRBV12-3/TRBV12-4	TGTGCCAGCAGCCCAGGACAGATTAGCACAGATACGCAGTATTTT	CASSPGQISTDTQYF
TRBJ1-2	NA	NA	TRBV20-1	TGCAGTGCTAGGGGGGTGGTAGTCTTCTATGGCTACACCTTC	CSARGVVVFYGYTF
TRBJ2-7	NA	TRBD2	TRBV20-1	TGCAGTGCTTTCCGGACTAGCGGCATCTCCTACGAGCAGTACTTC	CSAFRTSGISYEQYF
TRBJ2-3	NA	NA	TRBV7-2	TGTGCCAGCAGCTCGCATTGGCTAGATACGCAGTATTTT	CASSSHWLDTQYF
TRBJ2-1	few	NA	TRBV7-2	TGTGCCAGCAGCTTAGAACCAGGGTACAATGAGCAGTTCTTC	CASSLEPGYNEQFF
TRBJ1-2	few	NA	TRBV12-3/TRBV12-4	TGTGCCAGCACCCCGTCGGACCCTAACTATGGCTACACCTTC	CASTPSDPNYGYTF
TRBJ1-4	NA	NA	TRBV5-1	TGCGCCAGCAGCTTCCTGGGAGGGCAGGCTAATGAAAAACTGTTTTTT	CASSFLGGQANEKLFF
TRBJ2-5	NA	NA	TRBV2	TGTGCCAGCAGTGTTCGCCTAGAAGAGACCCAGTACTTC	CASSVRLEETQYF
TRBJ2-1	few	TRBD2	TRBV20-1	TGCAGTGCTAGGAGACTAGCGTTCAGCTCCTACAATGAGCAGTTCTTC	CSARRLAFSSYNEQFF
TRBJ2-6	few	NA	TRBV28	TGTGCCAGCAGTCGCCGGTGGACCTCTGGGGCCAACGTCCTGACTTTC	CASSRRWTSGANVLTF
TRBJ2-7	NA	TRBD1	TRBV6-5	TGTGCCAGCAGGGCGGGACAGGGGACCTACGAGCAGTACTTC	CASRAGQGTYEQYF
TRBJ2-5	NA	TRBD2	TRBV18	TGTGCCAGCTCACCGCCCCTGACTAGCGGGTACCAAGAGACCCAGTACTTC	CASSPPLTSGYQETQYF
TRBJ2-1	NA	NA	TRBV28	TGTGCCAGCGAAGCCTCCGGGACTTACAATGAGCAGTTCTTC	CASEASGTYNEQFF
TRBJ2-1	NA	NA	TRBV12-3/TRBV12-4	TGTGCCAGCACTCTTCTGACACACGGAACCTACAATGAGCAGTTCTTC	CASTLLTHGTYNEQFF
TRBJ2-5	NA	TRBD2	TRBV9	TGTGCCAGCAGCGTAGGTCTAGCGGGAGTGAGGGGCGGGAATGAGCAGTACTTC	CASSVGLAGVRGGNEQYF
TRBJ2-5	NA	TRBD2	TRBV7-8	TGTGCCAGCAGCCCGGAAAGCGGGAGTGGCGAGACCCAGTACTTC	CASSPESGSGETQYF
TRBJ1-5	few	TRBD1	TRBV20-1	TGCAGTGCTTGGACAGGCCTCGAGGGCAATCAGCCCCAGCATTTT	CSAWTGLEGNQPQHF